The 5 T cell receptor beta chains below come from one sample, sequenced in a study of blood T cell repertoires in COVID-19. Sequenced by immunoSEQ multiplex PCR; TCRdb stores in-frame clones only, minus some. There are 250,000 to 350,000 clones in the sample; about 90% occur only once, and about 2.2% lies in the top ten. Source material: peripheral blood. Every receptor here comes from a woman between 45 and 65 years old who had recovered from COVID-19.

V gene TRBV30 combines with J gene TRBJ1-1, with D possibly matching TRBD1 (5 bases). Germline CDR1 is GTSNPN and CDR2 is SVGIG (reference sequence). The CDR3 runs 13 residues. V was trimmed by 1 base and J by 1 base, leaving 7 bases between them. Here the CDR3 DNA reads TGTGCCTGGAGTGGGGGCGGGAACACTGAAGCTTTCTTT. Encoded protein: CAWSGGGNTEAFF. The full variable domain, rest sourced from reference TRBV30 and TRBJ1-1, is SQTIHQWPATLVQPVGSPLSLECTVEGTSNPNLYWYRQAAGRGLQLLFYSVGIGQISSEVPQNLSASRPQDRQFILSSKKLLLSDSGFYLCAWSGGGNTEAFFGQGTRLTVV.

The CDR3 nucleotides are TGTGCCAGCAGCCCCCGACTAGCGGGACCTTACGAGCAGTACTTC. Protein: CASSPRLAGPYEQYF. This chain joins TRBV4-2 and TRBJ2-7; 11 positions match TRBD2. This CDR3 spans 15 amino acids. The V gene's germline CDR1 is LGHNA and CDR2 YNFKEQ. With 4 bases clipped from V and 4 bases from J, the junction kept 6 bases outside the gene matches.

The V and J genes are TRBV19 and TRBJ1-2; D might be TRBD1 (6 bases). The CDR3 consists of 16 residues. Trimming left V 5 bases short and J 5 bases short, with 21 bases between. Germline V lookup: CDR1 LNHDA, CDR2 SQIVND (reference sequence). The CDR3: CASSPQSGVGGYGYTF. Written as DNA, the CDR3 is TGTGCCAGTAGTCCTCAGTCTGGGGTAGGGGGATATGGCTACACCTTC.

Only one count was recorded for this clone. The V call is TRBV10-1, the J call TRBJ2-3, with 12 bases identical to TRBD2. Trimming removed 7 bases from V and 3 bases from J; junction bases left unmatched: 8. Germline CDR1 and CDR2: WNHNN and SYGVQD (reference sequence). The CDR3 is 16 residues long. CDR3 in amino acids: CASNSGLAGSTDTQYF. Written as DNA, the CDR3 is TGCGCCAGCAACTCCGGACTAGCGGGAAGTACAGATACGCAGTATTTT.

The chain couples TRBV6-5 to TRBJ1-1, with D maybe TRBD1 (5 bases). The CDR3 contains 14 residues. Germline V gene data show CDR1 as MNHEY and CDR2 as SVGAGI. The V gene lost 4 bases and the J gene lost 4 bases, with 13 bases spanning the gap. The CDR3 DNA follows: TGTGCCAGCAGTTGGGCAGGGCTGAGCACTGAAGCTTTCTTT. Translation gives CASSWAGLSTEAFF.